This is a list of T cell receptor beta chains from one sample in a study of blood T cells in healthy people across ages. Each CDR3 protein is one row after TCRdb ran MiXCR on the 5' RACE reads. Among 1.2 million to 1.5 million distinct CDR3 sequences listed, 42% were seen once. Sequencing input: blood. These receptors originate from a woman younger than 35 in good health. Each CDR3 is given without its conserved first and last residue. Clone size is stated in some rows and not others, as once, few, many or a class when expanded.

v_gene,abundance,CDR3aa
TRBV6-5,NA,ASSTRRDSLYGYT
TRBV11-2,NA,ASSLRSNPNTDTQY
TRBV5-1,few,ASSWIPQAYNEQF
TRBV20-1,NA,SATPVNVLTRQY
TRBV6-1,NA,ASSGGTATNEKLF
TRBV2,NA,ASSMDRVSTDTQY
TRBV27,few,ASSSPITYEQY
TRBV7-9,NA,ASSLGGLQAF
TRBV7-9,few,ASSPRGLAGSYNEQF
TRBV28,NA,ASSALGPKLKKLF
TRBV18,few,ASSSTGTGYT
TRBV7-2,NA,ASSINLALNTGELF
TRBV7-9,NA,VSSSDSWGYTDTQY
TRBV7-8,few,ASSLDSARTSSGTQY
TRBV5-1,NA,ASSLDLAPQETQY
TRBV20-1,few,SATIGGANQPQH
TRBV5-5,few,ASSWDTASKGYT
TRBV27,NA,ASSLSAADEIDTQY
TRBV20-1,NA,SAREEGRGSYEQY
TRBV3-1,few,ASSRSGHRYT